Described below is a single TCR beta chain sequence and its context. Antigen: not known. Germline CDR1 SQVTM, CDR2 ANQGSEA. This CDR3 spans 14 amino acids. Trimming removed 7 bases from V and 4 bases from J, with 17 bases in between. The sample is drawn from a study of response to subunit inactivated influenza vaccine. General study findings and limits: Only a handful of new T cells, the authors suggested, are recruited with each seasonal influenza vaccination.

TCRdb itself ran the RT-PCR reads through MiXCR, one entry per CDR3 protein. The data hold fewer than 700,000 distinct CDR3 sequences, with over 10% observed a single time. The receptor was derived from a man between 50 and 59 years old who received an inactivated influenza vaccine. The chain couples TRBV29-1 to TRBJ2-1; D might be TRBD2 (5 bases). The sample was PBMCs from blood, taken roughly 47 days after vaccination. CDR3: CSASTEEKYNEQFF. In DNA form, the CDR3 reads TGCAGCGCTTCGACGGAGGAGAAATACAATGAGCAGTTCTTC.